The entry below describes one TCR beta chain. The sample comes from a study of blood T cell repertoires in COVID-19. Study processing details: Cell counts per sample came from amplifying reference gene primers. Measured with immunoSEQ multiplex PCR; TCRdb has only the in-frame clones, and not every one. V, J and clone size were drawn from that table, and D and trimming were deduced from the DNA. This sample carries tens of thousands of clones, over 75% of them seen once, and the ten largest clones take around 14%. This CDR3 contains 13 residues. Trimming took 5 bases from V and 1 from J, leaving 8 bases between them. Germline V gives CDR1 LNHDA, CDR2 SQIVND (reference sequence).

The clonotype originates from a man at least 80 years old with acute or convalescent COVID-19. This chain links TRBV19 with TRBJ1-1; D is uncertain. Sequenced material: peripheral blood. CDR3 in DNA: TGTGCCAGTAGTCGAACAGAGAACACTGAAGCTTTCTTT. This gives the protein CASSRTENTEAFF.